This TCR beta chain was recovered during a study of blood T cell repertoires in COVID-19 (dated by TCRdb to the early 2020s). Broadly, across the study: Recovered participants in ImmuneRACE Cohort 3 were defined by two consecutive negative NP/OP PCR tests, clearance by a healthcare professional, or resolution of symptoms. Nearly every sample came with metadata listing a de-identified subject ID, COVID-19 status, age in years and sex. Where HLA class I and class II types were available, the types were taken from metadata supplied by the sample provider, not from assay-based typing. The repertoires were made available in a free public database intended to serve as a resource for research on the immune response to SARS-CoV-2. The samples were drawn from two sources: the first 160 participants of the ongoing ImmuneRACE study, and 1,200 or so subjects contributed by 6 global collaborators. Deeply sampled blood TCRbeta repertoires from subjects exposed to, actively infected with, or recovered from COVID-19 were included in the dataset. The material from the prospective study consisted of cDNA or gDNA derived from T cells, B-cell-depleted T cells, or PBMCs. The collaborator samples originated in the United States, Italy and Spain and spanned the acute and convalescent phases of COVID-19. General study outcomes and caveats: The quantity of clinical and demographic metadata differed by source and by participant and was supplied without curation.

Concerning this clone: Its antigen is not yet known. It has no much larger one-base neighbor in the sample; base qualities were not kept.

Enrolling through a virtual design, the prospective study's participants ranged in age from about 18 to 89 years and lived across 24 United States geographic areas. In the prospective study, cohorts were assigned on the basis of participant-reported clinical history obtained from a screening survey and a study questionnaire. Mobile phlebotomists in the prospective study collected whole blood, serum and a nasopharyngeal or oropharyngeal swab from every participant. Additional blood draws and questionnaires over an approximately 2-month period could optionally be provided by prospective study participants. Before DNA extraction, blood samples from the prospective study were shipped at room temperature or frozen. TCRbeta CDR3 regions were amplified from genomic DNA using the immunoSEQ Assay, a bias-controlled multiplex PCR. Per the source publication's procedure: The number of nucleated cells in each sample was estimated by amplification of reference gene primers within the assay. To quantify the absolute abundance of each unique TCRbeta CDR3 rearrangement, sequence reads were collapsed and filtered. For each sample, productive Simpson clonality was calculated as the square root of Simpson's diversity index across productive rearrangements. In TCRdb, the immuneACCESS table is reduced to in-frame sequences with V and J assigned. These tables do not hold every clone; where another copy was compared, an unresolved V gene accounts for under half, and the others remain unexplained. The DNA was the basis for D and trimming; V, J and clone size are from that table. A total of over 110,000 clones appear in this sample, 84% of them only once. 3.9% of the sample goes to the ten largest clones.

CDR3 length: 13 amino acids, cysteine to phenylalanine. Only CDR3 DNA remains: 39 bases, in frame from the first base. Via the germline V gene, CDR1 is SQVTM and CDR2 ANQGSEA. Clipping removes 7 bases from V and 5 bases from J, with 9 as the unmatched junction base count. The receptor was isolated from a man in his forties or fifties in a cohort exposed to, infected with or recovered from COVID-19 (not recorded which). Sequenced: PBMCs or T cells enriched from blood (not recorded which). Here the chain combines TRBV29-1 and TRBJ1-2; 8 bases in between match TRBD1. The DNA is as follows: TGCAGCGCAGGGACAGGTTCCCGATATGGCTACACCTTC. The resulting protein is CSAGTGSRYGYTF.